The 13 T cell receptor beta chains below all came from one sample that was sequenced in a study of response to subunit inactivated influenza vaccine listed by TCRdb under 2018. Libraries were prepared through RT-PCR. Sequenced using an Illumina HiSeq 2500. TCRdb reprocessed the public reads (quality trimming at Q25 with fastp, clone calling with MiXCR) and kept in-frame beta chains. CDR3 protein duplicates are merged, each entry listing the most common genes and DNA. Here the sample has roughly 710,000 distinct CDR3 sequences; 11% to 15% occur a single time. 7.5% to 8% of the sample goes to the ten largest clones. The specimen was PBMCs from blood, collected 14 to 15 days before vaccination. Every receptor here comes from a man aged 50 to 59 who received an inactivated influenza vaccine. Donor details come from another sample of the same person, matched by shared clones.

The chain uses TRBV3-1 and TRBJ2-3, with D possibly matching TRBD2 (5 bases). Trimming took off 4 bases at V and 4 bases at J, with 12 bases between the two ends. The V gene's germline CDR1 is LGHDT and CDR2 YNNKEL (reference sequence). The CDR3 runs to 14 residues. The CDR3 DNA sequence: TGTGCCAGCAGCCCACGGGGTCTGGCAGATACGCAGTATTTT. This gives the protein CASSPRGLADTQYF.

There are a few counts of this clonotype. This chain connects TRBV6-2 or TRBV6-3 to TRBJ2-4, with TRBD2 matching 14 bases. V shed 6 bases, J shed 4 bases, and the junction held 5 bases outside the gene matches. The CDR3 is made up of 16 amino acids. Germline values: CDR1 MNHEY, CDR2 SVGEGT. The CDR3 DNA sequence: TGTGCCAGCAGACCGGGACTAGCGGGGGAGAAAAACATTCAGTACTTC. Its protein is CASRPGLAGEKNIQYF.

This clonotype was observed a handful of times. The chain employs TRBV20-1 and TRBJ1-1; D not certain. The CDR3 is 12 residues long. V was clipped by 5 bases and J by 3 bases, with 10 bases between them. Looked up from germline, CDR1 is DFQATT and CDR2 is SNEGSKA (reference sequence). CDR3 bases: TGCAGTGCTCAAACAGCGCACACTGAAGCTTTCTTT. It codes for CSAQTAHTEAFF.

This clonotype was observed at least ten times. The CDR3 DNA sequence: TGTGCCAGCAGCATACAGGGGGCTGGAAACACCATATATTTT. Translating gives CASSIQGAGNTIYF. The chain carries TRBV12-3 or TRBV12-4 and TRBJ1-3; 8 nucleotides agree with TRBD1. V gave up 6 bases and J gave up 2 bases; unmatched junction bases: 3. There are 14 residues in the CDR3.

This clonotype was observed many times. V gene TRBV12-3 or TRBV12-4 combines with J gene TRBJ2-7; 8 nucleotides match TRBD1. The length of the CDR3 is 15 residues. V gave up 5 bases and J gave up 0 bases; unmatched junction bases: 6. CDR3 DNA sequence: TGTGCCAGCAGTAAGGACAGGGTCGGCTCCTACGAGCAGTACTTC. Translated, it gives CASSKDRVGSYEQYF.

The V gene is TRBV19, the J gene TRBJ2-5; D ambiguous. Germline assignment: CDR1 LNHDA and CDR2 SQIVND (reference sequence). CDR3 length: 13 residues. The V end lost 6 bases, the J end lost 0 bases, and 8 bases lay between the germline ends. The CDR3, as DNA: TGTGCCAGTAGAAGACGGGACCAAGAGACCCAGTACTTC. Its protein product is CASRRRDQETQYF. Together with reference TRBV19 and TRBJ2-5, the CDR3 gives the full variable domain: DGGITQSPKYLFRKEGQNVTLSCEQNLNHDAMYWYRQDPGQGLRLIYYSQIVNDFQKGDIAEGYSVSREKKESFPLTVTSAQKNPTAFYLCASRRRDQETQYFGPGTRLLVL.

The chain couples TRBV20-1 to TRBJ2-5; 8 positions match TRBD1. Germline V gene data show CDR1 as DFQATT and CDR2 as SNEGSKA (reference sequence). The CDR3 is made up of 14 amino acids. Trimming took 5 bases from V and 2 from J; bases not matched to a gene: 7. CDR3 region: CSAPRRTGQETQYF. The CDR3 coding sequence is TGCAGTGCTCCCCGGCGGACAGGGCAAGAGACCCAGTACTTC.

This clonotype was counted only a few times. The J gene is TRBJ2-7, the V gene TRBV29-1; D perhaps matches TRBD1 (6 bases). This CDR3 spans 13 amino acids. The germline gives CDR1 SQVTM, CDR2 ANQGSEA. The ends were cut back, 1 base at V and 3 bases at J, with 10 bases in the middle. The CDR3 reads CSVEVGRGYEQYF. The CDR3 DNA follows: TGCAGCGTTGAAGTCGGCAGGGGCTACGAGCAGTACTTC.

The V and J genes are TRBV28 and TRBJ2-2; TRBD2 aligns across 7 bases. The CDR3 length is 14 residues. The V gene end was trimmed by 3 bases and the J gene end by 8 bases; junction bases not matched to a gene: 6. Germline V CDR1 and CDR2: MDHEN, SYDVKM. The CDR3 coding sequence is TGTGCCAGCAGTTTGGTAACGGGACTAGGGGAGCTGTTTTTT. Protein sequence: CASSLVTGLGELFF.

The rearrangement links TRBV7-2 to TRBJ2-7; no firm D call. This CDR3 spans 12 amino acids. Germline V gene lookup returns CDR1 SGHTA and CDR2 FQGNSA. The V and J ends lost 5 bases and 3 bases respectively, with 8 bases between them. CDR3 coding DNA: TGTGCCAGCAGCCGACCCCTCTACGAGCAGTACTTC. Its protein is CASSRPLYEQYF.

This clonotype was observed many times. This chain joins TRBV5-1 and TRBJ1-5, with TRBD1 as a possible D gene (5 bases). From germline, CDR1 is SGHRS and CDR2 YFSETQ. The CDR3 consists of 14 residues. The ends were cut back, 6 bases at V and 2 bases at J, with 12 bases in the middle. The CDR3 protein is CASKPGVGNQPQHF. In nucleotides, the CDR3 is TGCGCCAGCAAACCGGGGGTGGGCAATCAGCCCCAGCATTTT.

Many counts were recorded for this clonotype. The chain joins TRBV20-1 to TRBJ2-5; 8 bases align to TRBD2. J lost 1 base, V lost 0 bases, and 1 base had no gene match. The CDR3 runs 14 residues. In germline, CDR1 is DFQATT, CDR2 SNEGSKA (reference sequence). CDR3 residues: CSARESGSQETQYF. The CDR3 DNA reads TGCAGTGCTAGAGAGAGCGGGAGCCAAGAGACCCAGTACTTC.

V and J are TRBV2 and TRBJ2-1, with 9 bases fitting TRBD2. The CDR3 contains 16 residues. Germline V gene sequence: CDR1 SNHLY, CDR2 FYNNEI. The J segment lost 0 bases and the V segment lost 4 bases, leaving 4 bases of the junction unmatched. The CDR3, as DNA: TGTGCCAGCAGTGTGTTGACTAGCGGCTCCTACAATGAGCAGTTCTTC. The encoded protein is CASSVLTSGSYNEQFF.